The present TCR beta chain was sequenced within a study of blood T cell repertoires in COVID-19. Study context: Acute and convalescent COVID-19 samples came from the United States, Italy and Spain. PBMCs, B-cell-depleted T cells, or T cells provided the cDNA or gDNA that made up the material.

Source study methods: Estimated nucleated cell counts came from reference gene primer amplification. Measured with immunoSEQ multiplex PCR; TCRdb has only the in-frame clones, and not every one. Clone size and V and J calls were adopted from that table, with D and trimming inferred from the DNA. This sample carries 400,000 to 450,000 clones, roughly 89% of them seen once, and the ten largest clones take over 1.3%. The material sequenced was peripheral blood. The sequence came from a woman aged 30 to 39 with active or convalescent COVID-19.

CDR3: CAWQTGTSGRDEQFF. CDR3 sequence (DNA): TGTGCCTGGCAAACCGGGACTAGCGGGAGGGATGAGCAGTTCTTC. V is TRBV30 and J is TRBJ2-1, with 16 positions matching TRBD2. Per the germline V gene, CDR1 is GTSNPN and CDR2 is SVGIG (reference sequence). The length of the CDR3 is 15 residues. With 5 bases clipped from V and 8 bases from J, the junction kept 6 bases outside the gene matches. The complete variable domain, with remaining parts taken from reference TRBV30 and TRBJ2-1, reads SQTIHQWPATLVQPVGSPLSLECTVEGTSNPNLYWYRQAAGRGLQLLFYSVGIGQISSEVPQNLSASRPQDRQFILSSKKLLLSDSGFYLCAWQTGTSGRDEQFFGPGTRLTVL.